The text below deals with one T cell receptor beta chain. Its specificity is unknown. Between the trimmed V and J ends, which lost 6 bases and 7 bases, there was a span of 7 bases. CDR3 length equals 11 residues. Each CDR3 protein is one row after TCRdb ran MiXCR on the 5' RACE reads. The data contain some 48,000 distinct CDR3 sequences, roughly 12% of them singletons. The sample is drawn from a study of T-cell memory formation after mild COVID-19. For the study at large: Across donors, TCR clusters were largely donor specific. Overall study results and limits: Most CD4+ clones that shrank were in CM and EM, while CD8+ ones turned up in EMRA.

The source of this sequence is a young man who had mild COVID-19 (a few samples of this study predate the infection). Cell type and time point are not known. This chain uses TRBV12-3 or TRBV12-4 with TRBJ2-4; D uncertain. The material sequenced was PBMCs or a T cell subset sorted from them (not recorded which). The CDR3 loop is CASSPANIQYF. The CDR3 nucleotides read TGTGCCAGCAGCCCAGCCAACATTCAGTACTTC.